This T cell receptor beta chain was identified during a study of cytomegalovirus exposure and HLA in healthy donors. Study-level results: Some public TCRs appeared in many individuals, while most sequences were rare.

Germline V gives CDR1 SGHDT, CDR2 YYEEEE. Trimming took 5 bases from V and 2 from J; bases not matched to a gene: 3. The CDR3 has 15 amino acids. Profiling relied on immunoSEQ multiplex PCR, and the TCRdb table lists in-frame clones only, not all of them. This sample carries some 140,000 clones, approximately 87% of them seen once, and the ten largest clones take approximately 3%. Comment on this clone: Its specificity is not known.

The sequencing input was PBMCs. The chain uses TRBV5-6 and TRBJ2-1; 11 bases line up with TRBD1. This receptor was obtained from a man aged 18 to 29 in good health and CMV-seronegative. In DNA form, the CDR3 reads TGTGCCAGCAGACAGGACAGGGGGCCCTACAATGAGCAGTTCTTC. It codes for CASRQDRGPYNEQFF.